The T cell receptor beta chain described here comes from a study of T cell changes during pregnancy in multiple sclerosis. CDR3 length equals 12 residues. The germline gives CDR1 MDHEN, CDR2 SYDVKM. The germline V and J ends were trimmed by 3 bases and 6 bases, with 9 bases remaining between them. The method was immunoSEQ multiplex PCR; TCRdb's version includes in-frame clones alone and lacks a portion of them. Of around 26,000 clones in the sample, 89% were seen once. Here the sequenced sample was CD8+ T cells from peripheral blood mononuclear cells, taken in the second trimester of pregnancy. The chain combines TRBV28 with TRBJ2-7; maybe TRBD1 (6 bases). This clonotype was sampled from a female donor with multiple sclerosis, enrolled in a pregnancy study. The CDR3 here is CASSFGGGEQYF. The CDR3 DNA reads TGTGCCAGCAGTTTTGGGGGCGGCGAGCAGTACTTC.